This T cell receptor beta chain was profiled in a study of shared clonotypes between healthy human individuals. Overall study findings and caveats: Compared with memory subsets, naive subsets generally had larger estimated richness.

Notes on this clone: Its antigen is still unknown.

Per germline, CDR1 SGHAT and CDR2 FQDESV (reference sequence). Germline trimming cut 4 bases from V and 2 bases from J; bases unmatched to any gene: 7. The CDR3 totals 18 residues. Method: immunoSEQ multiplex PCR; TCRdb's copy keeps in-frame clones and lacks some. The data show more than 150,000 clones, approximately 62% seen once. The chain couples TRBV11-1 to TRBJ2-3, with 15 positions matching TRBD2. The TCR sequence derives from a young man in good health. Specimen: memory CD4+ T cells sorted from blood. Subset defined: CD45RA-negative fraction. CDR3 region: CASSSMGTSGRNTDTQYF. In nucleotides, the CDR3 is TGTGCCAGCAGCTCGATGGGGACTAGCGGGAGGAACACAGATACGCAGTATTTT.